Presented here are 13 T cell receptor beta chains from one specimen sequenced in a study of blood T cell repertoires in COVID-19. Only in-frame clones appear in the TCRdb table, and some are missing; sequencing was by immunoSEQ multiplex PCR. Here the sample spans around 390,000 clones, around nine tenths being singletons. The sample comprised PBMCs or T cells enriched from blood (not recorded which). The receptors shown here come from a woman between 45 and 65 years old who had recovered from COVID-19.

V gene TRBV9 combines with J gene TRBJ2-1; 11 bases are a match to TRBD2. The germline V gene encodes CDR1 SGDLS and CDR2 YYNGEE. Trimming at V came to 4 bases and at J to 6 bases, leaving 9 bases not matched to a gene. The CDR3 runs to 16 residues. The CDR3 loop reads CASSSYSGGAGNEQFF. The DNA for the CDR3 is TGTGCCAGCAGCTCCTATAGCGGGGGGGCAGGCAATGAGCAGTTCTTC.

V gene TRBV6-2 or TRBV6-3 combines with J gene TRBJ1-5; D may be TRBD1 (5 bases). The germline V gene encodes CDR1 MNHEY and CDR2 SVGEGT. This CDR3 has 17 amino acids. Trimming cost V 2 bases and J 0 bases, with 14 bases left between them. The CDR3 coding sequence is TGTGCCAGCAGTTACCGTCAGGGCGACGATAGCAATCAGCCCCAGCATTTT. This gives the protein CASSYRQGDDSNQPQHF.

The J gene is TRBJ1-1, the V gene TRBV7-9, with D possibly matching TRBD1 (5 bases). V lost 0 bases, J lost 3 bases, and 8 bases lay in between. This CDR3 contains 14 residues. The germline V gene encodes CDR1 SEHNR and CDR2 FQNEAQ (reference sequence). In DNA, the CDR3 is TGTGCCAGCAGCTTAGCAGGGGCCGACACTGAAGCTTTCTTT. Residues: CASSLAGADTEAFF. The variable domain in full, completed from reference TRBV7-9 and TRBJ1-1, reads DTGVSQNPRHKITKRGQNVTFRCDPISEHNRLYWYRQTLGQGPEFLTYFQNEAQLEKSRLLSDRFSAERPKGSFSTLEIQRTEQGDSAMYLCASSLAGADTEAFFGQGTRLTVV.

As DNA, the CDR3 is TGTGCCAGCTCACCCCCGGAAGGAGGTGGGTCTGAAGCTTTCTTT. Its protein is CASSPPEGGGSEAFF. This rearrangement joins TRBV18 to TRBJ1-1; D unclear. Germline V gene sequence: CDR1 KGHSH, CDR2 LQKENI. Trimming pared 3 bases from V and 6 bases from J, leaving 17 bases between. The CDR3 extends over 15 amino acids.

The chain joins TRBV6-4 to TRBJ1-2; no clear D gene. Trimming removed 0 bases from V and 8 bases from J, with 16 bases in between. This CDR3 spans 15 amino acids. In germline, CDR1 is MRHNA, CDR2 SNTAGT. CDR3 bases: TGTGCCAGCAGTGACTCGAGTGTAGCGGTTGGCGGCTACACCTTC. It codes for CASSDSSVAVGGYTF.

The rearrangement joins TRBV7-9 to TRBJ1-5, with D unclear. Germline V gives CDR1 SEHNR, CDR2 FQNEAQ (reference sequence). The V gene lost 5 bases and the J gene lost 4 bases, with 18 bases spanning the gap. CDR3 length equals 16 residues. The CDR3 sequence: CASSPREGGVNQPQHF. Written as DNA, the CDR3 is TGTGCCAGCAGCCCCCGGGAAGGTGGGGTGAATCAGCCCCAGCATTTT.

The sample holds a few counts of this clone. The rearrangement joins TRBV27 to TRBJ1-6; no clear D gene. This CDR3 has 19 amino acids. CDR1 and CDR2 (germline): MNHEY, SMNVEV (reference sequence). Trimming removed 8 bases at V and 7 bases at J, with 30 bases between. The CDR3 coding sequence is TGTGCCAGCTCGCCTTGGAGGGCAGGACCTGTAATTTCAAATTCACCCCTCCACTTT. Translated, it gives CASSPWRAGPVISNSPLHF.

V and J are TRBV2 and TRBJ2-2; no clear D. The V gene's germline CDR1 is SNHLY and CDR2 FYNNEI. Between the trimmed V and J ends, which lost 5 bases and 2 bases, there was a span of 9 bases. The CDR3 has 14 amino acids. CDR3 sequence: CASSPNLNTGELFF. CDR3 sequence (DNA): TGTGCCAGCAGTCCTAATCTTAACACCGGGGAGCTGTTTTTT.

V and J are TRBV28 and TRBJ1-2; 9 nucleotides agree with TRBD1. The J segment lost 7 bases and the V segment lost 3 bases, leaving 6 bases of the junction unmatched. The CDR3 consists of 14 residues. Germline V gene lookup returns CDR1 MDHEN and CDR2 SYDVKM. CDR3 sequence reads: CASSFGQGSRGYTF. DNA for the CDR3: TGTGCCAGCAGTTTTGGACAGGGGAGTCGTGGCTACACCTTC.

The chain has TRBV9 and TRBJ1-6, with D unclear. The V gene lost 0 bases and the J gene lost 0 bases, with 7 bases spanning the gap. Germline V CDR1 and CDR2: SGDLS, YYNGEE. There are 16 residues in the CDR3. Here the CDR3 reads CASSVGVSSYNSPLHF. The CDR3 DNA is TGTGCCAGCAGCGTAGGTGTGAGCTCCTATAATTCACCCCTCCACTTT.

The CDR3 DNA is TGTGCCAGCAGCCCCGGGACAGCCAACACTGAAGCTTTCTTT. Its translation is CASSPGTANTEAFF. The gene calls are TRBV7-3 and TRBJ1-1; 7 bases fit TRBD1. Trimming cost V 5 bases and J 2 bases; bases outside gene matches: 5. This CDR3 has 14 residues. Germline V gene data show CDR1 as SGHTA and CDR2 as FQGTGA. Complete variable domain (other parts from reference TRBV7-3 and TRBJ1-1): GAGVSQTPSNKVTEKGKYVELRCDPISGHTALYWYRQSLGQGPEFLIYFQGTGAADDSGLPNDRFFAVRPEGSVSTLKIQRTERGDSAVYLCASSPGTANTEAFFGQGTRLTVV.

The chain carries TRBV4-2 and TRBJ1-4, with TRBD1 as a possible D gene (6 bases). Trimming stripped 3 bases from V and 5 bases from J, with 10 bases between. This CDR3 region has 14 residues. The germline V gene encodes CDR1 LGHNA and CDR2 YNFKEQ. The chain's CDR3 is CASSQGRGNEKLFF. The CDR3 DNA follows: TGTGCCAGCAGCCAGGGCAGGGGAAATGAAAAACTGTTTTTT.

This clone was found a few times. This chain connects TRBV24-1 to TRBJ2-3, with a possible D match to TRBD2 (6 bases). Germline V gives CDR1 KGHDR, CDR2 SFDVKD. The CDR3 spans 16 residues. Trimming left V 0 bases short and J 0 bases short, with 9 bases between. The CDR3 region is CATSDLGGFSTDTQYF. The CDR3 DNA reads TGTGCCACCAGTGATTTGGGGGGGTTTAGCACAGATACGCAGTATTTT.